Following are 7 T cell receptor beta chains from one sample sequenced in a study of T cells in localized non-small cell lung cancer. Profiled with immunoSEQ multiplex PCR; TCRdb holds only in-frame clones, not every one. The data hold some 140,000 clones, with roughly 90% observed a single time. Sequenced here: peripheral blood, sampled before any cancer treatment. All receptors come from a female donor over 55 with stage I lung adenocarcinoma.

The sample holds one count of this clone. This sequence joins TRBV4-2 and TRBJ1-2, with D possibly being TRBD1 (6 bases). Germline V lookup: CDR1 LGHNA, CDR2 YNFKEQ. The CDR3 sequence is 16 residues long. V dropped 2 bases and J dropped 0 bases, with 13 bases sitting between them. CDR3 region: CASSQTRQAANYGYTF. As DNA, the CDR3 is TGTGCCAGCAGCCAAACACGACAGGCAGCTAACTATGGCTACACCTTC.

The genes are TRBV11-3 and TRBJ2-2, with D hard to call. Germline V gene data show CDR1 as SGHNT and CDR2 as YENEEA. Trimming shortened V by 0 bases and J by 3 bases, and 5 bases separated the two germline ends. This CDR3 region has 14 residues. CDR3 coding DNA: TGTGCCAGCAGCTTAGAGGGGTACACCGGGGAGCTGTTTTTT. The encoded protein is CASSLEGYTGELFF.

This chain uses TRBV27 with TRBJ2-3; no clear D. The CDR3 consists of 12 residues. Trimming left V 6 bases short and J 3 bases short, with 7 bases between. CDR1 and CDR2 (germline): MNHEY, SMNVEV (reference sequence). The CDR3 sequence is CASSERTDTQYF. In DNA, the CDR3 is TGTGCCAGCAGCGAACGAACAGATACGCAGTATTTT.

CDR3 nucleotide sequence: TGTGCCAGTAGTATAGCGGCTAGCGGGAGGTCTCACAGGGCCCAGTACTTC. This gives the protein CASSIAASGRSHRAQYF. The chain couples TRBV19 to TRBJ2-5; 11 nucleotides match TRBD2. J lost 9 bases, V lost 1 base, and 13 bases had no gene match. This CDR3 has 17 amino acids. Germline CDR1 and CDR2: LNHDA and SQIVND (reference sequence).

The chain employs TRBV5-4 and TRBJ2-3; TRBD1 matches at 8 bases. In germline, CDR1 is SGHNT, CDR2 YYREEE (reference sequence). Germline trimming cut 4 bases from V and 3 bases from J; bases unmatched to any gene: 7. The CDR3 has 15 residues. This chain's CDR3 is CASSPQTGGTDTQYF. The DNA of the CDR3 is TGTGCCAGCAGCCCTCAAACAGGGGGGACAGATACGCAGTATTTT. The full variable domain, rest sourced from reference TRBV5-4 and TRBJ2-3, is ETGVTQSPTHLIKTRGQQVTLRCSSQSGHNTVSWYQQALGQGPQFIFQYYREEENGRGNFPPRFSGLQFPNYSSELNVNALELDDSALYLCASSPQTGGTDTQYFGPGTRLTVL.

This chain links TRBV13 with TRBJ2-1; D might be TRBD2 (6 bases). With 5 bases removed from V and 11 bases from J, the gap between germline ends came to 13 bases. CDR1 PRHDT and CDR2 FYEKMQ come from the germline V gene (reference sequence). The length of the CDR3 is 12 residues. The DNA for the CDR3 is TGTGCCAGCAGCGGGGGAGGCGGTAAGCAGTTCTTC. This sequence encodes CASSGGGGKQFF.

The rearrangement links TRBV6-1 to TRBJ1-5; D remains ambiguous. The CDR3 runs 14 residues. In germline, CDR1 is MNHNS, CDR2 SASEGT. Trimming removed 4 bases at V and 1 base at J, with 8 bases between. CDR3 residues: CASSVSGSNQPQHF. The CDR3 DNA reads as TGTGCCAGCAGTGTTTCAGGCAGCAATCAGCCCCAGCATTTT.